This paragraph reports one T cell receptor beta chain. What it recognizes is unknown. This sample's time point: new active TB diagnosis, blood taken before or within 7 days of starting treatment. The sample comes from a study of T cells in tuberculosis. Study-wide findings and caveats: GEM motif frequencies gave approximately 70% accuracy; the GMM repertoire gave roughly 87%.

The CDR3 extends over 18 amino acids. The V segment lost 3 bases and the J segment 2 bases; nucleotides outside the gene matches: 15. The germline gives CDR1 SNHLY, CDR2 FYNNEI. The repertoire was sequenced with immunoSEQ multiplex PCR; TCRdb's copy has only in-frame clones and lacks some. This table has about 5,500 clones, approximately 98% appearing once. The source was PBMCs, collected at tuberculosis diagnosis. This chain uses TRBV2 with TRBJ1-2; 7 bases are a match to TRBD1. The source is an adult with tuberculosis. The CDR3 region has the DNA TGTGCCAGCAGTGACTCGGCCCGATTAGGCAGGGGGAACTATGGCTACACCTTC. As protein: CASSDSARLGRGNYGYTF.